The next 17 T cell receptor beta chains were all read from a single sample in a study of post-analysis software for immune sequencing data. Overall study results and limits: In patients, about 5 TRBV segments were more frequent than in controls, with TRBV5-6, TRBV5-1 and TRBV20-1 among them.

TCR beta libraries were prepared from cDNA with unique molecular identifiers. One entry per CDR3 protein results from TCRdb running MiXCR on the PCR reads. This table holds roughly 400,000 distinct CDR3 sequences, approximately 39% found once. These TCRs' antigens remain unknown. Sequencing was done on a sample of blood. These receptors were taken from a girl aged 2 to 9 with multiple sclerosis.

The CDR3 loop is CATSDRAWRHGYTF. CDR3 nucleotide sequence: TGTGCCACCAGTGATCGAGCGTGGAGGCATGGCTACACCTTC. This chain connects TRBV24-1 to TRBJ1-2; no clear D gene. Germline V gene lookup returns CDR1 KGHDR and CDR2 SFDVKD. CDR3 size: 14 residues. The ends were cut back, 3 bases at V and 6 bases at J, with 13 bases in the middle.

V is TRBV28 and J is TRBJ2-5; TRBD2 matches 8 bases. The germline V gene has CDR1 MDHEN and CDR2 SYDVKM. The CDR3 contains 14 residues. J was trimmed by 2 bases and V by 6 bases; bases with no gene match: 5. This chain's CDR3 is CASSPGGAQETQYF. The CDR3, as DNA: TGTGCCAGCAGCCCGGGGGGGGCTCAAGAGACCCAGTACTTC.

This clonotype was picked up a small number of times. The chain employs TRBV29-1 and TRBJ1-2; unclear D gene. This CDR3 is 14 amino acids long. The germline V gene encodes CDR1 SQVTM and CDR2 ANQGSEA. The V and J ends lost 8 bases and 5 bases respectively, with 21 bases between them. The CDR3 sequence: CSFRLGWGSYGYTF. In DNA, the CDR3 is TGCAGCTTCCGACTCGGCTGGGGTTCTTATGGCTACACCTTC.

In its sample, this clonotype was seen a few times. The chain has TRBV10-3 and TRBJ2-3; the match to TRBD1 covers 8 bases. Germline trimming cut 9 bases from V and 1 base from J; bases unmatched to any gene: 6. This CDR3 is 14 amino acids long. The germline V gene has CDR1 ENHRY and CDR2 SYGVKD. As DNA, the CDR3 is TGTGCCATACGACAGGGGCTTCGCACAGATACGCAGTATTTT. Translated, it gives CAIRQGLRTDTQYF.

The chain uses TRBV28 and TRBJ2-7; TRBD1 agrees at 8 bases. The germline V gene has CDR1 MDHEN and CDR2 SYDVKM. The CDR3 has 13 residues. J was trimmed by 2 bases and V by 6 bases; bases with no gene match: 3. CDR3 in amino acids: CASSRQGPYEQYF. DNA for the CDR3: TGTGCCAGCAGCCGACAGGGGCCCTACGAGCAGTACTTC.

This clonotype came up a few times. J is TRBJ2-7 and V is TRBV4-1; possibly TRBD1 or TRBD2 for D (6 bases each). CDR3 length: 14 residues. The germline V gene encodes CDR1 MGHRA and CDR2 YSYEKL. The V and J ends lost 1 base and 9 bases respectively, with 16 bases between them. For the CDR3, the DNA is TGCGCCAGCAGCCAAGTGGATACCAAGGGGGGGCAGTACTTC. This encodes CASSQVDTKGGQYF.

The chain links TRBV7-8 to TRBJ1-2, with TRBD1 matching 7 bases. This CDR3 contains 15 residues. The V gene end was trimmed by 1 base and the J gene end by 9 bases; junction bases not matched to a gene: 11. CDR1 is SGHVS, CDR2 FQNEAQ, per germline. The CDR3 region has the DNA TGTGCCAGCAGCTTAGGGACCGGGACAGTCGTACGCTACACCTTC. Translating it yields CASSLGTGTVVRYTF.

In this sample, this clonotype turned up once. The V call is TRBV11-2, the J call TRBJ2-1; D is undetermined. CDR3 length: 15 residues. The V and J ends lost 0 bases and 5 bases respectively, with 11 bases between them. The V gene's germline CDR1 is SGHAT and CDR2 FQNNGV. CDR3: CASSLEVLLNNEQFF. The CDR3 nucleotides are TGTGCCAGCAGCTTAGAGGTCTTGCTAAACAATGAGCAGTTCTTC.

This chain uses TRBV3-1 with TRBJ2-7; D gene ambiguous. Germline V gene sequence: CDR1 LGHDT, CDR2 YNNKEL (reference sequence). This CDR3 is 14 amino acids long. The V end was cut by 5 bases, the J end by 5 bases, with 16 bases between. The CDR3 reads CASSSRMYSNEQYF. CDR3 DNA sequence: TGTGCCAGCAGCTCCCGGATGTATAGCAACGAGCAGTACTTC.

The rearrangement links TRBV4-2 to TRBJ2-5; D is perhaps TRBD2 (6 bases). The J call could be wrong; TRBJ2-7 is a better fit for the DNA end. Germline V gives CDR1 LGHNA, CDR2 YNFKEQ. The CDR3 runs 15 residues. The CDR3 loop is CASSQGRGVSGEQYF. The DNA for the CDR3 is TGTGCCAGCAGCCAAGGGAGGGGAGTTTCAGGCGAGCAGTACTTC.

The V and J genes are TRBV6-5 and TRBJ1-1; 8 positions agree with TRBD1. Germline V gives CDR1 MNHEY, CDR2 SVGAGI. There are 15 residues in the CDR3. Trimming cost V 6 bases and J 6 bases; bases outside gene matches: 12. This chain's CDR3 is CASRDEQGGVSEAFF. In DNA, the CDR3 is TGTGCCAGCAGGGACGAACAGGGGGGAGTTTCTGAAGCTTTCTTT.

In its sample, this clonotype was seen a few times. V gene TRBV28 combines with J gene TRBJ2-5; perhaps TRBD2 as D (7 bases). The ends were cut back, 3 bases at V and 4 bases at J, with 15 bases in the middle. The CDR3 covers 15 residues. Germline V gene data show CDR1 as MDHEN and CDR2 as SYDVKM. The CDR3 region is CASSFLGGRGETQYF. CDR3 nucleotide sequence: TGTGCCAGCAGTTTCCTCGGGGGGCGCGGAGAGACCCAGTACTTC. Full variable domain (outside the CDR3, taken from reference TRBV28 and TRBJ2-5): DVKVTQSSRYLVKRTGEKVFLECVQDMDHENMFWYRQDPGLGLRLIYFSYDVKMKEKGDIPEGYSVSREKKERFSLILESASTNQTSMYLCASSFLGGRGETQYFGPGTRLLVL.

This clonotype was seen more than once but under ten times. The rearrangement links TRBV10-3 to TRBJ1-2; D perhaps matches TRBD1 (5 bases). CDR3 length: 14 amino acids. V shed 4 bases and J shed 8 bases, with 17 bases lying between them. The germline V gene encodes CDR1 ENHRY and CDR2 SYGVKD. CDR3 region: CAISGRGGAEGYTF. CDR3 nucleotides: TGTGCCATCAGTGGCCGCGGCGGGGCAGAAGGCTACACCTTC.

The rearrangement uses TRBV4-1 and TRBJ2-1, with 15 bases that match TRBD2. Germline trimming cut 3 bases from V and 4 bases from J; bases unmatched to any gene: 4. This CDR3 is 17 amino acids long. CDR1 and CDR2 from the germline V gene are MGHRA and YSYEKL. The CDR3 nucleotides read TGCGCCAGCAGCCAGGGGACTAGCGGGGGGTCATACAATGAGCAGTTCTTC. It yields the protein CASSQGTSGGSYNEQFF.

This clonotype occurred a few times. This chain joins TRBV28 and TRBJ2-1, with TRBD2 identical over 9 bases. J lost 1 base, V lost 5 bases, and 3 bases had no gene match. The CDR3 consists of 15 residues. Germline assignment: CDR1 MDHEN and CDR2 SYDVKM. The CDR3 here is CASSIAGGSYNEQFF. For the CDR3, the DNA is TGTGCCAGCAGTATCGCGGGAGGGTCCTACAATGAGCAGTTCTTC.

This clonotype has only a few counts. This chain joins TRBV7-3 and TRBJ2-1; 7 bases are shared with TRBD2. V shed 3 bases and J 8 bases; nucleotides not matched to a gene: 7. The CDR3 extends over 14 amino acids. Germline assignment: CDR1 SGHTA and CDR2 FQGTGA. The CDR3 here is CASSFGGRSDEQFF. In nucleotides, the CDR3 is TGTGCCAGCAGCTTTGGCGGGAGATCCGATGAGCAGTTCTTC. Based on the CDR3 plus reference TRBV7-3 and TRBJ2-1, the full variable domain is GAGVSQTPSNKVTEKGKYVELRCDPISGHTALYWYRQSLGQGPEFLIYFQGTGAADDSGLPNDRFFAVRPEGSVSTLKIQRTERGDSAVYLCASSFGGRSDEQFFGPGTRLTVL.

J is TRBJ1-1 and V is TRBV12-3 or TRBV12-4; D may be TRBD1 (6 bases). CDR3 length equals 14 residues. V lost 7 bases and J lost 5, with 17 bases in between. For the CDR3, the DNA is TGTGCCAGCATCCTCTGGCAGGGGAGGACTGAAGCTTTCTTT. Translated: CASILWQGRTEAFF.